Listed here are 9 T cell receptor beta chains from one sample, sequenced in a study of blood T cell repertoires in COVID-19. Assay used: immunoSEQ multiplex PCR; TCRdb lists only in-frame clones, some missing. The data show around 400,000 clones, roughly 90% seen once. The sample taken for sequencing was PBMCs or T cells enriched from blood (not recorded which). These receptor sequences come from a woman aged 25-40 years who had recovered from COVID-19.

V usage is TRBV10-1 and J usage is TRBJ2-3, with 12 bases that match TRBD2. The CDR3 extends over 21 amino acids. Losses at the gene ends were 6 bases for V and 0 bases for J; bases not matched to a gene: 19. Germline V CDR1 and CDR2: WNHNN, SYGVQD (reference sequence). DNA of the CDR3: TGCGCCAGCAGCGACCTTTCTAGCGGGGGGGAGGTAAGCACTAGCACAGATACGCAGTATTTT. It codes for CASSDLSSGGEVSTSTDTQYF.

As to this clone: This sample includes further DNA sequences coding for the same CDR3. The rearrangement uses TRBV19 and TRBJ1-5, with D possibly TRBD1 on 5 matching bases. The CDR3 runs 13 residues. Trimming took 3 bases from V and 6 from J, leaving 9 bases between them. Germline V gives CDR1 LNHDA, CDR2 SQIVND (reference sequence). CDR3 nucleotide sequence: TGTGCCAGTAGTATTGGGGGGACTCAGCCCCAGCATTTT. This gives the protein CASSIGGTQPQHF.

V usage is TRBV28 and J usage is TRBJ2-1; 14 positions agree with TRBD2. The V gene's germline CDR1 is MDHEN and CDR2 SYDVKM. The CDR3 extends over 15 amino acids. With 6 bases clipped from V and 7 bases from J, the junction kept 5 bases outside the gene matches. Here the CDR3 DNA reads TGTGCCAGCAGAACCGGGACTAGCGGGAGTAATGAGCAGTTCTTC. Protein: CASRTGTSGSNEQFF. Combining the CDR3 with reference TRBV28 and TRBJ2-1 gives the whole variable domain DVKVTQSSRYLVKRTGEKVFLECVQDMDHENMFWYRQDPGLGLRLIYFSYDVKMKEKGDIPEGYSVSREKKERFSLILESASTNQTSMYLCASRTGTSGSNEQFFGPGTRLTVL.

This sequence joins TRBV7-9 and TRBJ2-1; unclear D gene. This CDR3 is built from 13 residues. CDR1 is SEHNR and CDR2 is FQNEAQ in the germline V gene (reference sequence). V lost 1 base and J 6 bases, leaving 7 bases between the germline ends. The CDR3: CASSLGSLNEQFF. CDR3 coding DNA: TGTGCCAGCAGCTTAGGCAGTCTCAATGAGCAGTTCTTC.

The V call is TRBV6-5, the J call TRBJ1-2, with no clear D. Germline V gene lookup returns CDR1 MNHEY and CDR2 SVGAGI. V was pared by 6 bases and J by 7 bases, with 12 bases between. The CDR3 is 12 amino acids. The CDR3 loop is CASRYRGSGYTF. In DNA, the CDR3 is TGTGCCAGCAGGTATCGGGGATCTGGCTACACCTTC.

The CDR3 is CATKTPPGADYGYTF. CDR3 bases: TGTGCCACCAAGACCCCCCCAGGGGCGGACTATGGCTACACCTTC. The chain combines TRBV6-5 with TRBJ1-2, with D possibly matching TRBD1 (6 bases). Per the germline V gene, CDR1 is MNHEY and CDR2 is SVGAGI. The CDR3 covers 15 residues. The V end was cut by 10 bases, the J end by 3 bases, with 21 bases between.

The chain uses TRBV7-9 and TRBJ1-5; D gene ambiguous. CDR1 is SEHNR and CDR2 is FQNEAQ in the germline V gene (reference sequence). V was shortened by 0 bases and J by 7 bases, with 16 bases between the two germline ends. CDR3 length: 16 residues. The CDR3: CASSLAGGIKHQPQHF. The CDR3 region has the DNA TGTGCCAGCAGCTTAGCTGGAGGGATTAAGCACCAGCCCCAGCATTTT.

The chain carries TRBV18 and TRBJ2-1; 9 positions match TRBD2. There are 15 residues in the CDR3. The germline CDR1 and CDR2 sequences are KGHSH and LQKENI. The V segment lost 3 bases and the J segment 12 bases; nucleotides outside the gene matches: 12. CDR3 amino acids: CASSPPLAGVKGQFF. In DNA form, the CDR3 reads TGTGCCAGCTCACCGCCCTTAGCGGGGGTTAAGGGGCAGTTCTTC.

The chain is built from TRBV6-5 and TRBJ2-1; 11 bases fit TRBD2. Germline values: CDR1 MNHEY, CDR2 SVGAGI. V lost 4 bases to trimming and J lost 7 bases; unmatched junction nucleotides: 6. CDR3 size: 15 residues. For the CDR3, the DNA is TGTGCCAGCAGTTGGGCCCTAGCGGGAGGTAATGAGCAGTTCTTC. Translation gives CASSWALAGGNEQFF.